What follows is one TCR beta chain and its context. Naive-designated CD8 cells lacked CD45RO, were positively enriched for CCR7, and omitted terminally differentiated effector memory CD45RA+ cells. Some clones are missing from TCRdb's copy, which holds only in-frame ones; the method was immunoSEQ multiplex PCR. Among just over 2,000,000 clones listed, about 94% were seen once. Germline-derived CDR1 and CDR2 are MDHEN and SYDVKM. V dropped 4 bases and J dropped 2; count of bases not matched to a gene: 6. The CDR3 contains 16 residues. This record belongs to a study of shared clonotypes between healthy human individuals.

The sequence was collected from a man aged 18 to 30 in good health. The chain has TRBV28 and TRBJ1-1, with 11 bases lining up with TRBD1. The specimen sequenced was naive CD8+ T cells sorted from blood. CDR3 coding DNA: TGTGCCAGCAGTTATCCTGGACAGGGGGCCAACACTGAAGCTTTCTTT. This translates into CASSYPGQGANTEAFF.